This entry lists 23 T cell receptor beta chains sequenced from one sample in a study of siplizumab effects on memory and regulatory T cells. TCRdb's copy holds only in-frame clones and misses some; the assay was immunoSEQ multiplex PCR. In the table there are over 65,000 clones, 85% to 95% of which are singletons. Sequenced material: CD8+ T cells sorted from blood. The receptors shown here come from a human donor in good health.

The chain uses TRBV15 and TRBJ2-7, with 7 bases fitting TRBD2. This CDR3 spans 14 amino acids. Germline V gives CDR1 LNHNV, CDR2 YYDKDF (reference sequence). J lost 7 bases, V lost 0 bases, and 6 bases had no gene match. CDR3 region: CATSRDRSGGEQYF. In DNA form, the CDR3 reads TGTGCCACCAGCAGAGATCGGTCCGGGGGGGAGCAGTACTTC.

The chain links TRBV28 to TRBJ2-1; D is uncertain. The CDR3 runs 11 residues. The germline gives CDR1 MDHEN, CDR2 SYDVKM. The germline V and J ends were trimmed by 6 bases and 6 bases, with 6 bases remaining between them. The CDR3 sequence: CASSPSNEQFF. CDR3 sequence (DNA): TGTGCCAGCAGCCCGTCCAATGAGCAGTTCTTC. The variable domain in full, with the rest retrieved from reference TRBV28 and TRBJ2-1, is DVKVTQSSRYLVKRTGEKVFLECVQDMDHENMFWYRQDPGLGLRLIYFSYDVKMKEKGDIPEGYSVSREKKERFSLILESASTNQTSMYLCASSPSNEQFFGPGTRLTVL.

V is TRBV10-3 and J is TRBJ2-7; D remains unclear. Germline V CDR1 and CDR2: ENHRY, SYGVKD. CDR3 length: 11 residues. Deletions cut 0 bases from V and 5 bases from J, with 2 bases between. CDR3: CAISESDEQYF. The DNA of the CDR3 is TGTGCCATCAGTGAGTCGGACGAGCAGTACTTC.

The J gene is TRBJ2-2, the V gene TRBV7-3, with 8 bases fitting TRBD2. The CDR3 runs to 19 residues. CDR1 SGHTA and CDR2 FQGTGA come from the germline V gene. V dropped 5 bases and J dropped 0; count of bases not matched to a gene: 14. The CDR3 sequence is CASSPNRTGGAPNTGELFF. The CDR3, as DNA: TGTGCCAGCAGCCCCAACCGAACCGGGGGGGCGCCGAACACCGGGGAGCTGTTTTTT.

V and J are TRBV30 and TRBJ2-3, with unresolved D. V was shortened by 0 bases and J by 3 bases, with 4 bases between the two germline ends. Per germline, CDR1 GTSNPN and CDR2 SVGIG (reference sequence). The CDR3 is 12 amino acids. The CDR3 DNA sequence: TGTGCCTGGAGTGTAGGGACAGATACGCAGTATTTT. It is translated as CAWSVGTDTQYF.

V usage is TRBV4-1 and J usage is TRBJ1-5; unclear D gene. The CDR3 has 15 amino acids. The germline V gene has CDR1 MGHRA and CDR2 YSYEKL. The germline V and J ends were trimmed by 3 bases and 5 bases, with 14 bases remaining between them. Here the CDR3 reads CASSQGGEWDQPQHF. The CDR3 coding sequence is TGCGCCAGCAGCCAGGGCGGGGAGTGGGATCAGCCCCAGCATTTT.

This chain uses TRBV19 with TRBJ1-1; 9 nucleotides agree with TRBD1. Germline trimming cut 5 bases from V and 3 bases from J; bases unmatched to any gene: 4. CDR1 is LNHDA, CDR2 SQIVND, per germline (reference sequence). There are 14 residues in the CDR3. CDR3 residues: CASSWGQGYTEAFF. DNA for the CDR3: TGTGCCAGTAGTTGGGGACAGGGATACACTGAAGCTTTCTTT.

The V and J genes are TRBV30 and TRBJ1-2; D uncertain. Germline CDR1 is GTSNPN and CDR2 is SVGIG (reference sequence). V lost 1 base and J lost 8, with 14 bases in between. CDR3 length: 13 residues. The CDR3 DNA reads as TGTGCCTGGAGTGAAGTCTCGATCGGCGGCTACACCTTC. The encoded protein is CAWSEVSIGGYTF.

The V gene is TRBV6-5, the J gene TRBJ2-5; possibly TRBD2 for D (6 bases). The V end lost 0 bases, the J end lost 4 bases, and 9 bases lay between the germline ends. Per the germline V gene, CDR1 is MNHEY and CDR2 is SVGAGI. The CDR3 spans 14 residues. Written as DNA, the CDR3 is TGTGCCAGCAGTTACTCGACAGCGGGAGAGACCCAGTACTTC. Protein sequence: CASSYSTAGETQYF.

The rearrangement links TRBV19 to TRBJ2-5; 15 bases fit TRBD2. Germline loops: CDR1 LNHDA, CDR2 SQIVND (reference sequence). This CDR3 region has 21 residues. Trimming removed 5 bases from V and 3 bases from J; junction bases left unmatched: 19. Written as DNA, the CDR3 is TGTGCCAGTAGTCCACCCTCCGGACTAGCGGGGGGGGAACCCCCTAAAGAGACCCAGTACTTC. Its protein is CASSPPSGLAGGEPPKETQYF.

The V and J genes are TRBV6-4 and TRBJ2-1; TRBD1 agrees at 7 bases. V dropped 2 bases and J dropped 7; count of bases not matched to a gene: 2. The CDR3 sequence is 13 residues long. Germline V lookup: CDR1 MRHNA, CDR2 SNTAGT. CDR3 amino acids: CASSDDRENEQFF. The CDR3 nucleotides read TGTGCCAGCAGTGACGACAGGGAGAATGAGCAGTTCTTC.

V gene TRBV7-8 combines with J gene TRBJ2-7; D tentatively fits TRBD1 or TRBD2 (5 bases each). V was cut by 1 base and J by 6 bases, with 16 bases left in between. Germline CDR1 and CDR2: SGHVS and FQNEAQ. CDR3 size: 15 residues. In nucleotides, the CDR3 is TGTGCCAGCAGCTTAGGGCCTTACGGGGCCCTCGAGCAGTACTTC. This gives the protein CASSLGPYGALEQYF.

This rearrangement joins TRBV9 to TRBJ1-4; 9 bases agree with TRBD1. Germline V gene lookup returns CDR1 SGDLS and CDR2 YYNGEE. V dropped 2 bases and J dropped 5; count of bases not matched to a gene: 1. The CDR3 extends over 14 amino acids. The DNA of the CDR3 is TGTGCCAGCAGCGTCGGGACAGGGAATGAAAAACTGTTTTTT. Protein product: CASSVGTGNEKLFF.

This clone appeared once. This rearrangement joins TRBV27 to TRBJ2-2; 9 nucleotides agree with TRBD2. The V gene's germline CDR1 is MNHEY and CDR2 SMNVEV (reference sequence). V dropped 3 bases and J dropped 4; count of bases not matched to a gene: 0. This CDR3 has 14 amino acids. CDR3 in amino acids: CASSLRGGTGELFF. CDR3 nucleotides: TGTGCCAGCAGTTTGCGGGGGGGCACCGGGGAGCTGTTTTTT.

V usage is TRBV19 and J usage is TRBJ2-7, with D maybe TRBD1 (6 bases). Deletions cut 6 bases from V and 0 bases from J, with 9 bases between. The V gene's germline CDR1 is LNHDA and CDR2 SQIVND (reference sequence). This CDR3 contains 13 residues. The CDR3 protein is CASSPQGSYEQYF. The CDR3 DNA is TGTGCCAGTAGCCCACAGGGCTCCTACGAGCAGTACTTC.

The CDR3 nucleotides are TGTGCCAGCAGCGAACAGGGAACCGAGCAGTACTTC. Its protein is CASSEQGTEQYF. The chain has TRBV7-8 and TRBJ2-7; tentatively, D is TRBD1 (6 bases). Germline V CDR1 and CDR2: SGHVS, FQNEAQ. This CDR3 spans 12 amino acids. Trimming stripped 5 bases from V and 6 bases from J, with 11 bases between.

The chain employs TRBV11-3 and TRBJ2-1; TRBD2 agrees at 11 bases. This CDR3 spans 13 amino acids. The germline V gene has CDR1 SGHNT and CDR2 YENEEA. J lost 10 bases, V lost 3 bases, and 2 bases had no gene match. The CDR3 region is CASSFGTSGEQFF. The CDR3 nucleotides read TGTGCCAGCAGCTTCGGGACTAGCGGAGAGCAGTTCTTC.

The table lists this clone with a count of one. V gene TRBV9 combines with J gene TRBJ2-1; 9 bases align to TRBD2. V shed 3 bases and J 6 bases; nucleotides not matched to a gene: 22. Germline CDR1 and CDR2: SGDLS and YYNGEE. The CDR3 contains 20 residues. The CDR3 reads CASSERDGLAGFSGVNEQFF. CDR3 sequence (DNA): TGTGCCAGCAGCGAGAGAGACGGGCTAGCGGGGTTCTCCGGGGTCAATGAGCAGTTCTTC.

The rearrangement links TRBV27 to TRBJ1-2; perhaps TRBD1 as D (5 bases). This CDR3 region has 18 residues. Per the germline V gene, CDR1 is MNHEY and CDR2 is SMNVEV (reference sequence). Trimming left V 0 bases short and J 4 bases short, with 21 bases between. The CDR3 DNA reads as TGTGCCAGCAGTTTATCGATTCAATCATACGCAGGGTTCTATGGCTACACCTTC. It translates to CASSLSIQSYAGFYGYTF.

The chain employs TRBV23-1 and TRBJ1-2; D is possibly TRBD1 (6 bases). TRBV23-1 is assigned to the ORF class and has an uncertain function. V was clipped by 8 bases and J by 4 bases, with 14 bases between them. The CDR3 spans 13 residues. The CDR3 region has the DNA TGCGCCAGCTGCGCGGGGGGCACCTATGGCTACACCTTC. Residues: CASCAGGTYGYTF.

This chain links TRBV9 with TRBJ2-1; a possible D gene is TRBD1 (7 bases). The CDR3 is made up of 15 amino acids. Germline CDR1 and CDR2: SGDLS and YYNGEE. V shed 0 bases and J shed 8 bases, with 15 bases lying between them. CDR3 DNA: TGTGCCAGCAGCGTAGCTGTGGAGGGGGCCCATGAGCAGTTCTTC. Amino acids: CASSVAVEGAHEQFF.

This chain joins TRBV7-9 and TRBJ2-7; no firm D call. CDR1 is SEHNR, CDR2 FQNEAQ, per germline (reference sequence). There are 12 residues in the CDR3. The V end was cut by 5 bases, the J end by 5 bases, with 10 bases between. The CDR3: CASSPSWDEQYF. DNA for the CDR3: TGTGCCAGCAGCCCGTCATGGGACGAGCAGTACTTC.

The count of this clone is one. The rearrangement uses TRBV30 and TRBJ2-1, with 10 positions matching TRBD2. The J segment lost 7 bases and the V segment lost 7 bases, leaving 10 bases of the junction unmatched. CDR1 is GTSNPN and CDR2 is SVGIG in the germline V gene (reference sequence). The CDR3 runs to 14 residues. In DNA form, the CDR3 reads TGTGCCTCTGAAATTAGCGGGGGGATTAATGAGCAGTTCTTC. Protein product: CASEISGGINEQFF.